This T cell receptor beta chain was recorded in a study of T cell responses to AZD1222 COVID-19 vaccine. General study findings and limits: Variant regions that are unmutated are reportedly the target of nearly half of spike-specific TCRs. Donors were largely white British and mainly female; clonal diversity was possibly underestimated. AZD1222 recipients seropositive at baseline numbered only five to seven. In all cases, repertoires were sampled only after the peak T cell response.

Only in-frame clones appear in the TCRdb table, and some are missing; sequencing was by immunoSEQ multiplex PCR. The sample gives 160,000 or so clones, about nine tenths of which show up once; 4.3% is in the top ten. This CDR3 contains 12 residues. V dropped 1 base and J dropped 8 bases, with 6 bases sitting between them. The V gene's germline CDR1 is SGHAT and CDR2 FQNNGV. For this clone: Its antigen remains unknown.

The chain combines TRBV11-2 with TRBJ2-1; D unresolved. The starting material was peripheral blood, obtained 28 days after the second dose of the MenACWY control vaccine. This sequence was found in an adult who received the MenACWY meningococcal vaccine as a control. The CDR3 loop is CASSLASDEQFF. CDR3 nucleotides: TGTGCCAGCAGCTTAGCGAGCGATGAGCAGTTCTTC.